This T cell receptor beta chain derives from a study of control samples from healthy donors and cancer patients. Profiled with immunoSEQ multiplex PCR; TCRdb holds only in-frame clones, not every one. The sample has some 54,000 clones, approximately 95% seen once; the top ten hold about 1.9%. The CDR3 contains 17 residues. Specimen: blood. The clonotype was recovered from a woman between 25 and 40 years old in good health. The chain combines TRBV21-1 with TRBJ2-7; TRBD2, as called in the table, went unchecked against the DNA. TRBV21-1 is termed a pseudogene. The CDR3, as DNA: TGTGCCAGCAGCTTCAAGGGAAAACTAGCGGGAGGCTACGAGCAGTACTTC. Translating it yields CASSFKGKLAGGYEQYF.